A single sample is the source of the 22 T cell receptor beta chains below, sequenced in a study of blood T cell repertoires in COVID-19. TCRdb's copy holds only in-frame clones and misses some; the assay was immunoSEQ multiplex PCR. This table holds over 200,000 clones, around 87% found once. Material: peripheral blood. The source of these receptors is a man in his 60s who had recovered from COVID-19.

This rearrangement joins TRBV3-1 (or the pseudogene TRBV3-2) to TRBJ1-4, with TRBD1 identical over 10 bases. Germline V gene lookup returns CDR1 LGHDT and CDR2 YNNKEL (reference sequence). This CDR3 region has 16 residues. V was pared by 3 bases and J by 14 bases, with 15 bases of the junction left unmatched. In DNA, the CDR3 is TGTGCCAGCAGCCAGACGACAGGGGGCCCAAGACTTGGGCTGTTTTTT. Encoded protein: CASSQTTGGPRLGLFF.

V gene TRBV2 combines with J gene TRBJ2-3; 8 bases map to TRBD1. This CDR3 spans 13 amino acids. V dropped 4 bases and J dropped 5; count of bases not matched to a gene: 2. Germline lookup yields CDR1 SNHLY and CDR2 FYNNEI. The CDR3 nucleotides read TGTGCCAGCAGTGGGACAGGGAGAGATACGCAGTATTTT. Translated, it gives CASSGTGRDTQYF.

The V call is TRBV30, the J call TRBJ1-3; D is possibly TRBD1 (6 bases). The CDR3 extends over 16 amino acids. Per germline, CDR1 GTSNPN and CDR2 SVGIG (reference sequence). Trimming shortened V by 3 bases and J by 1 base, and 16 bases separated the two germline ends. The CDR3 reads CAWSRGTHESGNTIYF. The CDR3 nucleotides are TGTGCCTGGAGCCGAGGGACACATGAATCTGGAAACACCATATATTTT.

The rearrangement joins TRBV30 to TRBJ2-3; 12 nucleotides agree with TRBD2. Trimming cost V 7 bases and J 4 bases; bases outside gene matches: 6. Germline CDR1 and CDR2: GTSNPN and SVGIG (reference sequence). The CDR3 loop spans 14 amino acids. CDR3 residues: CAYRPSGGADTQYF. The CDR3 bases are TGTGCCTACCGCCCTAGCGGGGGGGCAGATACGCAGTATTTT.

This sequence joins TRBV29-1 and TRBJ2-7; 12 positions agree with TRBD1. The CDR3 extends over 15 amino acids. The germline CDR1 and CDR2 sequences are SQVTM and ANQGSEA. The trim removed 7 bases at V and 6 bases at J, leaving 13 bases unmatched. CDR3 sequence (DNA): TGCAGCGCCTCCCTTGGGGGGACAGGGGGCGTCGAGCAGTACTTC. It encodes CSASLGGTGGVEQYF.

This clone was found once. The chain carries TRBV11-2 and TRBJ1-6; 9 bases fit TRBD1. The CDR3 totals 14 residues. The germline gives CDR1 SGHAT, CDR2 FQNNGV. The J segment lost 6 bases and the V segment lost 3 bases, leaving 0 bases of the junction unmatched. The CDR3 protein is CASSLGQGNSPLHF. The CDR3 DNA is TGTGCCAGCAGCTTGGGACAGGGTAATTCACCCCTCCACTTT.

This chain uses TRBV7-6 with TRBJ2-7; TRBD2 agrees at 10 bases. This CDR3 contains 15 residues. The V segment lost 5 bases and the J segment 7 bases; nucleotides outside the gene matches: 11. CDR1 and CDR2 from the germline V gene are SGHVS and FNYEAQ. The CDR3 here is CASSPSGGHLREQYF. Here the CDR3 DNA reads TGTGCCAGCAGCCCTAGCGGGGGTCACCTCCGGGAGCAGTACTTC.

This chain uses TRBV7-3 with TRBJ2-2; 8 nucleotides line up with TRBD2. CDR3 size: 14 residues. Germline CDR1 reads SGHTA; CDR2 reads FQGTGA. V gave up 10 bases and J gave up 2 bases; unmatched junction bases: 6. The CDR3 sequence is CATRTSPNTGELFF. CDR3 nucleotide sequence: TGTGCCACCCGGACTAGCCCCAACACCGGGGAGCTGTTTTTT.

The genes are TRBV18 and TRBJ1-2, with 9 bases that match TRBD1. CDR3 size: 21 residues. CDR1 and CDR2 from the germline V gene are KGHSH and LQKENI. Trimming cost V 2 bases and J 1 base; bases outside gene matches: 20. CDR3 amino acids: CASSPIKSPSGTGIFNYGYTF. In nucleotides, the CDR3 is TGTGCCAGCTCACCAATTAAGTCCCCGTCCGGGACAGGGATTTTTAACTATGGCTACACCTTC.

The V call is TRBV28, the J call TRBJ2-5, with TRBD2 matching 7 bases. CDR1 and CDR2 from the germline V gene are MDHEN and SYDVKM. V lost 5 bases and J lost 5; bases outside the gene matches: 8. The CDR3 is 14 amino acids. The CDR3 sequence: CASSPPTSWETQYF. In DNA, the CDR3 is TGTGCCAGCAGTCCGCCGACTAGCTGGGAGACCCAGTACTTC.

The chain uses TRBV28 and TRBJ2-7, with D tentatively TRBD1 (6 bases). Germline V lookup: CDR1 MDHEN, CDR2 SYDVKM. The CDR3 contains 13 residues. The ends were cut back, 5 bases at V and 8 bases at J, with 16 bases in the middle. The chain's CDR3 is CASSPDRSRKQYF. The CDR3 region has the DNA TGTGCCAGCAGTCCTGACAGGTCTAGGAAGCAGTACTTC.

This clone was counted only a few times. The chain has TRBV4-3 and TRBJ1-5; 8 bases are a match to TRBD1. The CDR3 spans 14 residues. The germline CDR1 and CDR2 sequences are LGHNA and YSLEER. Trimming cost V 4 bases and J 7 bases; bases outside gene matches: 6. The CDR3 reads CASSRTGLGQPQHF. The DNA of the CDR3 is TGCGCCAGCAGCCGGACAGGGTTAGGACAGCCCCAGCATTTT.

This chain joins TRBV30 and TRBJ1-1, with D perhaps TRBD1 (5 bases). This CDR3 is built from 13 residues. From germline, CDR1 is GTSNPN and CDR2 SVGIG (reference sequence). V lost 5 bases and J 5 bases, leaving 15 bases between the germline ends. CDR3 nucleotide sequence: TGTGCCTGGGGACGGGGGTACGGAACTGAAGCTTTCTTT. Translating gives CAWGRGYGTEAFF.

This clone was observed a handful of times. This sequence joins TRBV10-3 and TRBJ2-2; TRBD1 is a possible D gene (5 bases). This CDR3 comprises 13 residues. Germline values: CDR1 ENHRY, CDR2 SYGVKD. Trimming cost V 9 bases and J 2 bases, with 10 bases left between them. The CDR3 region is CAIRRVNTGELFF. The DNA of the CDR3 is TGTGCCATTCGCAGGGTAAACACCGGGGAGCTGTTTTTT.

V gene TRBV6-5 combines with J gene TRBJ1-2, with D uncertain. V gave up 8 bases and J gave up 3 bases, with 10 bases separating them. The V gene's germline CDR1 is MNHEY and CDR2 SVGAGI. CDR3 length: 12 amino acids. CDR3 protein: CASRERDYGYTF. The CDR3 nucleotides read TGTGCCAGCCGAGAGAGGGACTATGGCTACACCTTC.

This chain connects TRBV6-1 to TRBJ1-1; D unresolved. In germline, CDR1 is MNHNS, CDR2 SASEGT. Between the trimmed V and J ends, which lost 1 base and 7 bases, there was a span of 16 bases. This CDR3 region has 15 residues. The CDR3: CASSEVPGPPVEAFF. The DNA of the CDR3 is TGTGCCAGCAGTGAAGTCCCAGGTCCCCCGGTTGAAGCTTTCTTT.

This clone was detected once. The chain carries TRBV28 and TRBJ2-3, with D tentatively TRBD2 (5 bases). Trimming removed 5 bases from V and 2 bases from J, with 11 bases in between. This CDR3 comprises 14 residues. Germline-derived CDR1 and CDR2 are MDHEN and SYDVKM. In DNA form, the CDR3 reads TGTGCCAGCAGTAACGGGGAGTACACAGATACGCAGTATTTT. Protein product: CASSNGEYTDTQYF.

The chain's CDR3 is CASSPFSGTGGTSNQPQHF. The CDR3 coding sequence is TGTGCCAGCTCACCCTTCTCAGGGACAGGGGGGACTTCCAATCAGCCCCAGCATTTT. The chain carries TRBV18 and TRBJ1-5; 11 bases align to TRBD1. V lost 3 bases to trimming and J lost 3 bases; unmatched junction nucleotides: 13. This CDR3 has 19 residues. From germline, CDR1 is KGHSH and CDR2 LQKENI.

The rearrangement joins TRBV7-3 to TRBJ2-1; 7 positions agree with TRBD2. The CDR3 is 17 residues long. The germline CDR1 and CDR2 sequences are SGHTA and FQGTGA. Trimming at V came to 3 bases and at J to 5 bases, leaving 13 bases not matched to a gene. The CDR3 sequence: CASSFVSGGSFHNEQFF. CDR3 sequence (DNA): TGTGCCAGCAGCTTCGTTTCAGGCGGGAGTTTCCACAATGAGCAGTTCTTC.

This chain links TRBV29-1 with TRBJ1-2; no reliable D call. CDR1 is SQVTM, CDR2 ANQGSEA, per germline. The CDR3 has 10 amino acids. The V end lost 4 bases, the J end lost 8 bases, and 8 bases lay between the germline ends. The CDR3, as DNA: TGCAGCGTTGCCAATGGCGGCTACACCTTC. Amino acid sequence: CSVANGGYTF.

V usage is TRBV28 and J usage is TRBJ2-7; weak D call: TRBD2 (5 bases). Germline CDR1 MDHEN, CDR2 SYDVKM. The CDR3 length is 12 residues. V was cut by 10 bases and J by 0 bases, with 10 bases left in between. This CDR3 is CATNGNSYEQYF. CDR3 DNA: TGTGCCACTAACGGGAACTCCTACGAGCAGTACTTC.

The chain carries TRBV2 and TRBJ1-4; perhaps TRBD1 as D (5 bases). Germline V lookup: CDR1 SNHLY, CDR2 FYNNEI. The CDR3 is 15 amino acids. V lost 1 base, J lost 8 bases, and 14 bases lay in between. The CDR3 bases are TGTGCCAGCAGTGAAGTCGGGGGTAAGGGCGAAAAACTGTTTTTT. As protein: CASSEVGGKGEKLFF.